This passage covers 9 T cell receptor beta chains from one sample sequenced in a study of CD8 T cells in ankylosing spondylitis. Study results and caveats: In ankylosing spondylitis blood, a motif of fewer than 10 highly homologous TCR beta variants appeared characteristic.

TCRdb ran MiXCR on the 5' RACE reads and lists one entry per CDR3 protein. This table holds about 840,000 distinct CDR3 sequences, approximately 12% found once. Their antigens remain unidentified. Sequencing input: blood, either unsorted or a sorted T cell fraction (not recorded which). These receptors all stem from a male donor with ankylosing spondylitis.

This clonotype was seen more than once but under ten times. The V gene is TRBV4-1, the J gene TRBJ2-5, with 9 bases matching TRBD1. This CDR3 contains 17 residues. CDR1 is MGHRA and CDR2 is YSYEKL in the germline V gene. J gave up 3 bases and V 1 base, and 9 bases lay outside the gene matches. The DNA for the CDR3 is TGCGCCAGCAGCCAAGCAGGGACAGGGAGAGGAGAAGAGACCCAGTACTTC. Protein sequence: CASSQAGTGRGEETQYF.

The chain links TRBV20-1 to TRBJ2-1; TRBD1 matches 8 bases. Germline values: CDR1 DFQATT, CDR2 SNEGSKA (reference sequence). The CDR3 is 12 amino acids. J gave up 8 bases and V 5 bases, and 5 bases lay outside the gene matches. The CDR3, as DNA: TGCAGTGCTTTCGACAGGGGCGATGAGCAGTTCTTC. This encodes CSAFDRGDEQFF.

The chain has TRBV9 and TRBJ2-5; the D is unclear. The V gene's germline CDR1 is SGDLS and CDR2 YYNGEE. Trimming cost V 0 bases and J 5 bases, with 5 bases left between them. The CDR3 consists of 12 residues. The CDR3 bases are TGTGCCAGCAGCGTAGGACTGGAGACCCAGTACTTC. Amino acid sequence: CASSVGLETQYF.

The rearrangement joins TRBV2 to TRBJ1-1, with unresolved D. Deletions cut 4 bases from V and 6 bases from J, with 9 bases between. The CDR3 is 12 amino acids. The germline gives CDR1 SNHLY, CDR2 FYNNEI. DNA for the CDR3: TGTGCCAGCAGTGTTTATTCGTCTGAAGCTTTCTTT. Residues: CASSVYSSEAFF.

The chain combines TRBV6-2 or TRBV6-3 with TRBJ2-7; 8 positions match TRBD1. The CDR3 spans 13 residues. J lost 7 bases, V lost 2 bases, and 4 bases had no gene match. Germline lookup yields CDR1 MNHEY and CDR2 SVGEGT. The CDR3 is CASSYVGQGEQYF. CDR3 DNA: TGTGCCAGCAGTTACGTTGGACAGGGAGAGCAGTACTTC.

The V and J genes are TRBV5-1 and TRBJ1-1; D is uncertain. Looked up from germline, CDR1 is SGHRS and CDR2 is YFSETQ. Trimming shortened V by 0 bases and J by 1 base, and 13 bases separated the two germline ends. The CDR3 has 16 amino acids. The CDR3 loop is CASSLDPRSPNTEAFF. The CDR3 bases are TGCGCCAGCAGCTTGGACCCCCGGAGTCCGAACACTGAAGCTTTCTTT.

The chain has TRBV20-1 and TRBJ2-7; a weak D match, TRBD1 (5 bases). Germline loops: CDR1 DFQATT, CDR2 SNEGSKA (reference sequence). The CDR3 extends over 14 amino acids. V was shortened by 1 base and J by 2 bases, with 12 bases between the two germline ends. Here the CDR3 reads CSARGGLNPYEQYF. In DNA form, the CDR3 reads TGCAGTGCTAGAGGGGGCCTAAACCCCTACGAGCAGTACTTC.

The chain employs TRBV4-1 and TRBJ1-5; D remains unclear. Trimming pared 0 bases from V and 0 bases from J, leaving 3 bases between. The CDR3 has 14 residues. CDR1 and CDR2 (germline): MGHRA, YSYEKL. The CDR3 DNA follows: TGCGCCAGCAGCCAAGAGAGTAGCAATCAGCCCCAGCATTTT. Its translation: CASSQESSNQPQHF.

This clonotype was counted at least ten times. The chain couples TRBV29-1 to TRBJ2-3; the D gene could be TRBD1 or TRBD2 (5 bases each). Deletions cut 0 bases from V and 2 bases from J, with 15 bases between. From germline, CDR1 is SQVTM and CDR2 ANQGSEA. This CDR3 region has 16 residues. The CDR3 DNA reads TGCAGCGTTGAAGACCCCCCCCCGGGGCACACAGATACGCAGTATTTT. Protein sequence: CSVEDPPPGHTDTQYF.